The sample holds a few counts of the clone carrying this TCR beta chain. The antigen is unknown. Trimming shortened V by 7 bases and J by 3 bases, and 3 bases separated the two germline ends. CDR1 SGHVS and CDR2 FQNEAQ come from the germline V gene. This CDR3 has 11 amino acids. Treatment: treatment-naive control, cytoreductive nephrectomy. The patient's renal cell carcinoma had clear cell pathology. This entry comes from a study of radiation and T cells in renal cell carcinoma. Whole-study results and caveats: Top 100 clonotypes averaged around 50% in irradiated versus about 45% in nephrectomy-only tumors.

TCRdb's copy holds only in-frame clones and misses some; the assay was immunoSEQ multiplex PCR. The sample has thousands of clones, 68% seen once. The V gene is TRBV7-8, the J gene TRBJ2-2; D ambiguous. The source of this sequence is a human donor with renal cell carcinoma. Sample: tumor tissue, taken from a patient whose treatment was nephrectomy without radiotherapy. The CDR3 DNA sequence: TGTGCCAGCATCTACACCGGGGAGCTGTTTTTT. Translated: CASIYTGELFF.